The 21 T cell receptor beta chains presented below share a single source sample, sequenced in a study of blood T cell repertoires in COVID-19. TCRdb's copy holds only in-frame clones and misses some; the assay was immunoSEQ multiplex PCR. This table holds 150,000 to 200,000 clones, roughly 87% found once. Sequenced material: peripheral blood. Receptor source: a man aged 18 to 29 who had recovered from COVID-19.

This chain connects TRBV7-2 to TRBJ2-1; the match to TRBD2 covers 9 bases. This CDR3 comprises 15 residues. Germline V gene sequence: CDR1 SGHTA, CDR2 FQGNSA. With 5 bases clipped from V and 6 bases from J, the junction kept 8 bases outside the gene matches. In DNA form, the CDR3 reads TGTGCCAGCAGCCGGGGGCTAGCGGGAATCAATGAGCAGTTCTTC. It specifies CASSRGLAGINEQFF.

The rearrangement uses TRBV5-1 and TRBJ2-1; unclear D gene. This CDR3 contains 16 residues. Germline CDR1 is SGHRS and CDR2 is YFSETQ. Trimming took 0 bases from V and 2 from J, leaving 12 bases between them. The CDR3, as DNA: TGCGCCAGCAGCTTGGATGGCTCCGTAACCTACAATGAGCAGTTCTTC. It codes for CASSLDGSVTYNEQFF. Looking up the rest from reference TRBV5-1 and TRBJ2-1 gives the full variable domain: KAGVTQTPRYLIKTRGQQVTLSCSPISGHRSVSWYQQTPGQGLQFLFEYFSETQRNKGNFPGRFSGRQFSNSRSEMNVSTLELGDSALYLCASSLDGSVTYNEQFFGPGTRLTVL.

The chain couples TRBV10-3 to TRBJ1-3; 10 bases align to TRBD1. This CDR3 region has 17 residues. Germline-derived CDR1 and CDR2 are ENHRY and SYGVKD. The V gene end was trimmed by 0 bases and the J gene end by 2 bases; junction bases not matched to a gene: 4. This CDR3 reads CAISESIDRGPGNTIYF. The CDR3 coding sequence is TGTGCCATCAGTGAGTCGATCGACAGGGGGCCTGGAAACACCATATATTTT.

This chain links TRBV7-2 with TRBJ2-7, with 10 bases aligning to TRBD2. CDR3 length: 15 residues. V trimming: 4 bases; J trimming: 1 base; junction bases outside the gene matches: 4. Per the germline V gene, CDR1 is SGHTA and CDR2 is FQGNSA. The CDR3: CASSWKAGGSYEQYF. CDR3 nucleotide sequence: TGTGCCAGCAGCTGGAAAGCGGGAGGGTCCTACGAGCAGTACTTC.

The CDR3 loop reads CAASPNRLLTDTQYF. In nucleotides, the CDR3 is TGTGCCGCAAGCCCAAACAGGTTACTCACAGATACGCAGTATTTT. This chain connects TRBV19 to TRBJ2-3, with a weak D call TRBD1 (5 bases). From germline, CDR1 is LNHDA and CDR2 SQIVND (reference sequence). Deletions cut 11 bases from V and 2 bases from J, with 20 bases between. This CDR3 is 15 amino acids long.

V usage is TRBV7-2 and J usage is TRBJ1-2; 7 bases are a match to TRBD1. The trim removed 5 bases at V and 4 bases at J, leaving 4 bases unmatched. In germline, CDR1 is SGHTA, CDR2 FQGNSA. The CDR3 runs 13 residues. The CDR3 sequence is CASSATGTYGYTF. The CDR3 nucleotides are TGTGCCAGCAGCGCGACAGGGACCTATGGCTACACCTTC. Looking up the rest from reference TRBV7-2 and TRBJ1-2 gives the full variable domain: GAGVSQSPSNKVTEKGKDVELRCDPISGHTALYWYRQSLGQGLEFLIYFQGNSAPDKSGLPSDRFSAERTGGSVSTLTIQRTQQEDSAVYLCASSATGTYGYTFGSGTRLTVV.

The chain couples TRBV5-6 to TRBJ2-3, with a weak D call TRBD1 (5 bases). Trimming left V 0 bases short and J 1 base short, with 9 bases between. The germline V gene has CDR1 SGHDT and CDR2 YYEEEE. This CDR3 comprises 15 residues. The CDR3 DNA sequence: TGTGCCAGCAGCTTGGCGGGCAGGGGCACAGATACGCAGTATTTT. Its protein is CASSLAGRGTDTQYF.

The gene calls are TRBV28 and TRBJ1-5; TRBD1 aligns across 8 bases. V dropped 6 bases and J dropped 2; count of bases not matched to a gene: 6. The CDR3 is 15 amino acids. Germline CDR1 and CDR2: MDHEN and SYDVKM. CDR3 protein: CASRYQGAGNQPQHF. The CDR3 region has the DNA TGTGCCAGCAGATATCAGGGGGCCGGCAATCAGCCCCAGCATTTT. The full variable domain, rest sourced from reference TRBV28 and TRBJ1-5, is DVKVTQSSRYLVKRTGEKVFLECVQDMDHENMFWYRQDPGLGLRLIYFSYDVKMKEKGDIPEGYSVSREKKERFSLILESASTNQTSMYLCASRYQGAGNQPQHFGDGTRLSIL.

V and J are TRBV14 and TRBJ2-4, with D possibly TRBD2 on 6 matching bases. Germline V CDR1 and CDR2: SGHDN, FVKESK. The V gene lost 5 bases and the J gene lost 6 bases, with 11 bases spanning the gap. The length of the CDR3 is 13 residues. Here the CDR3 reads CASSGGTLNIQYF. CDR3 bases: TGTGCCAGCAGCGGCGGGACCTTAAACATTCAGTACTTC.

The CDR3 reads CASSAPGSEQYF. For the CDR3, the DNA is TGTGCCAGCAGTGCCCCAGGGTCCGAGCAGTACTTC. The rearrangement joins TRBV27 to TRBJ2-7; TRBD1 is a possible D gene (5 bases). The CDR3 consists of 12 residues. V shed 5 bases and J shed 6 bases, with 11 bases lying between them. Looked up from germline, CDR1 is MNHEY and CDR2 is SMNVEV (reference sequence).

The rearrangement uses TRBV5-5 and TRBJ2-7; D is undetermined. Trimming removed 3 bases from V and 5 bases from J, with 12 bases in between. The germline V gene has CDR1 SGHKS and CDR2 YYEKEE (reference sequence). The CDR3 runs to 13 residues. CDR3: CASSSTKINEQYF. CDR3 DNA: TGTGCCAGCAGCTCGACAAAAATAAACGAGCAGTACTTC.

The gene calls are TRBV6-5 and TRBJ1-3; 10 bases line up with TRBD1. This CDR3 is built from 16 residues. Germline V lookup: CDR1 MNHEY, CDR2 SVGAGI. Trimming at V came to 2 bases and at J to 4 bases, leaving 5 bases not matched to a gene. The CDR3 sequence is CASSYQTGGVGNTIYF. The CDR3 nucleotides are TGTGCCAGCAGTTACCAGACAGGGGGCGTCGGAAACACCATATATTTT.

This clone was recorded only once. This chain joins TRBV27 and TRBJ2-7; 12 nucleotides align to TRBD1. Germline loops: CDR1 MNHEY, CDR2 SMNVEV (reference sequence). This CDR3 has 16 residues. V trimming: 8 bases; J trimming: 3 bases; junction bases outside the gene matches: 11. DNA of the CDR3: TGTGCCAGCCACCGTCCCGGGACAGGGGGCAACTACGAGCAGTACTTC. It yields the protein CASHRPGTGGNYEQYF.

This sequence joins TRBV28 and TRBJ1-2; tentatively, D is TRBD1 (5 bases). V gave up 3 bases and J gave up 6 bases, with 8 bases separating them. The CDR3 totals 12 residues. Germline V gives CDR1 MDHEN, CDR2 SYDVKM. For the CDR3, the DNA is TGTGCCAGCAGTTTGCAAGGGGATGGCTACACCTTC. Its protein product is CASSLQGDGYTF.

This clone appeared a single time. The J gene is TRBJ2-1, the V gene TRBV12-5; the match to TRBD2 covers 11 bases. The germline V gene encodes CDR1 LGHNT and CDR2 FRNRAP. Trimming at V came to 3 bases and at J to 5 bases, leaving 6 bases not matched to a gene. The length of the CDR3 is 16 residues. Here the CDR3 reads CASGFPGTSGDNEQFF. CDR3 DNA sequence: TGTGCTAGTGGTTTCCCAGGGACTAGCGGAGACAATGAGCAGTTCTTC.

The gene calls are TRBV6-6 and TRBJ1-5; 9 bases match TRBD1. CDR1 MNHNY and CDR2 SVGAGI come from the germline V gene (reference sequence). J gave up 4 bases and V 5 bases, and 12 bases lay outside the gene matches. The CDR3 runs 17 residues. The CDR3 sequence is CASSLRDREEGNQPQHF. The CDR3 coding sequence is TGTGCCAGCAGTCTCCGGGACAGGGAAGAGGGAAATCAGCCCCAGCATTTT.

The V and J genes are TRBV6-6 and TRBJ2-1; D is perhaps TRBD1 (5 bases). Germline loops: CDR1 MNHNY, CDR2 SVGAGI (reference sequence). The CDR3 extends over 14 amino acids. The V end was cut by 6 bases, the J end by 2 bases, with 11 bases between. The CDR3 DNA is TGTGCCAGCAGGCCGATGACAGCCTACAATGAGCAGTTCTTC. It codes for CASRPMTAYNEQFF.

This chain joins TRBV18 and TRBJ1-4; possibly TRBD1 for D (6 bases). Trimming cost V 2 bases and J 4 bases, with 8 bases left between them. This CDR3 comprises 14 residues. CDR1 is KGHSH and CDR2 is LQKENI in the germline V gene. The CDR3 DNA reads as TGTGCCAGCTCACCAATGGACAGTAATGAAAAACTGTTTTTT. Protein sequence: CASSPMDSNEKLFF. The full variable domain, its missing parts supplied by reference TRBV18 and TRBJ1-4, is NAGVMQNPRHLVRRRGQEARLRCSPMKGHSHVYWYRQLPEEGLKFMVYLQKENIIDESGMPKERFSAEFPKEGPSILRIQQVVRGDSAAYFCASSPMDSNEKLFFGSGTQLSVL.

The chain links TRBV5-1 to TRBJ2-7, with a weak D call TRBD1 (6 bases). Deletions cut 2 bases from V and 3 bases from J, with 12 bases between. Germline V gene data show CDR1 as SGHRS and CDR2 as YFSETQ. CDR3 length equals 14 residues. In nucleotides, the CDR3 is TGCGCCAGCAGCTTCGCATGGGGGCACTACGAGCAGTACTTC. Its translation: CASSFAWGHYEQYF.

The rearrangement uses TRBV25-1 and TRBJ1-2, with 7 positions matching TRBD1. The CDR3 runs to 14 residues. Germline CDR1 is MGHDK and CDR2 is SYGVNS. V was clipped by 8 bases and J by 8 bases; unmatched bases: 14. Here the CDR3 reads CASSPGQPQGGYTF. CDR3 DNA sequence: TGTGCCAGCTCCCCGGGACAGCCACAGGGAGGCTACACCTTC.

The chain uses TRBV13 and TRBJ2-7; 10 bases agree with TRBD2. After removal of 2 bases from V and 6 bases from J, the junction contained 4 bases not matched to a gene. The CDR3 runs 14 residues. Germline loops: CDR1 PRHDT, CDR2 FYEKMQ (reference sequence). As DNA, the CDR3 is TGTGCCAGCAGCTTACTCCTAGCGGGAGCCGAGCAGTACTTC. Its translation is CASSLLLAGAEQYF.